Listed below are T cell receptor beta chains from one sample, sequenced in a study of T cell responses to AZD1222 COVID-19 vaccine. Data came from immunoSEQ multiplex PCR; TCRdb stores just in-frame clones and leaves some out. The sample comprises about 130,000 clones, about 85% of which are singletons, and 4.4% rests with the top ten. Material: peripheral blood, obtained on day 0 of AZD1222 vaccination. These receptor sequences come from an adult in good health. CDR3s include the opening cysteine and the closing phenylalanine or tryptophan. Fields, in order: J gene, D gene, clone size, V gene, CDR3 DNA, CDR3 protein. The D gene is left open where the match is weak. The listing skips clone size in some rows; elsewhere it reads once, few, many or a size class.

>TRBJ2-6|.|.|TRBV4-3
TGCGCCAGCAGCCACCGAACCGCGCAGACTGGGGCCAACGTCCTGACTTTC
CASSHRTAQTGANVLTF
>TRBJ1-4|TRBD1|.|TRBV7-2
TGTGCCAGCAGCTTATCCAGGGGGCAGGGTAATGAAAAACTGTTTTTT
CASSLSRGQGNEKLFF
>TRBJ1-2|.|.|TRBV5-1
TGCGCCAGCAGCGAGGGGGGAGGTTATGGCTACACCTTC
CASSEGGGYGYTF
>TRBJ2-3|.|.|TRBV6-1
TGTGCCAGCAGTTTTCCTGCTAGCACAGATACGCAGTATTTT
CASSFPASTDTQYF
>TRBJ1-2|.|.|TRBV6-5
TGTGCCAGCAGCCGATCCGGGACATTTAACTATGGCTACACCTTC
CASSRSGTFNYGYTF
>TRBJ1-2|.|.|TRBV6-2/TRBV6-3
TGTGCCAGCAGTGACTGGACAGCAAACTATGGCTACACCTTC
CASSDWTANYGYTF
>TRBJ1-5|.|.|TRBV6-5
TGTGCCAGCAGTTACGATGCAGGGCTCAATCAGCCCCAGCATTTT
CASSYDAGLNQPQHF
>TRBJ1-5|TRBD1|.|TRBV14
TGTGCCAGCAGCCGGACAGGGGGTCAGCCCCAGCATTTT
CASSRTGGQPQHF
>TRBJ1-2|.|.|TRBV29-1
TGCAGCGTTGAAACGGGCCTCCACGGCTACACCTTC
CSVETGLHGYTF
>TRBJ1-2|.|.|TRBV30
TGTGCCTGGAGTTTTTTAGGTGGCTACACCTTC
CAWSFLGGYTF
>TRBJ1-2|.|.|TRBV11-1
TGTGCCAGCAGCTTAGACAGCCTACTCAACTATGGCTACACCTTC
CASSLDSLLNYGYTF
>TRBJ2-1|TRBD1|.|TRBV15
TGTGCCACCTGGAATGGGACAGGGTATCCCAATGAGCAGTTCTTC
CATWNGTGYPNEQFF
>TRBJ2-1|.|.|TRBV6-4
TGTGCCAGCAGCGCAGCTCCAACGGGAGAATTAGGAACGGAGCAGTTCTTC
CASSAAPTGELGTEQFF
>TRBJ1-2|TRBD1|.|TRBV7-8
TGTGCCAGCAGCTTAGGACAGGGTTATGGCTACACCTTC
CASSLGQGYGYTF
>TRBJ2-7|.|few|TRBV11-3
TGTGCCAGCAGCTTAGAGGTAGACACCCCTCCCGAGCAGTACTTC
CASSLEVDTPPEQYF
>TRBJ2-5|.|.|TRBV7-2
TGTGCCAGCAGCCCTCTAGGGGAGACCCAGTACTTC
CASSPLGETQYF
>TRBJ1-3|.|.|TRBV7-9
TGTGCCAGCAGCTTAACTGGAAACACCATATATTTT
CASSLTGNTIYF
>TRBJ1-1|TRBD1|.|TRBV24-1
TGTGCCACCGCTCCGGCGGGACAGCTGAACACTGAAGCTTTCTTT
CATAPAGQLNTEAFF
>TRBJ2-5|.|once|TRBV21-1
TGTGCCAGCAGCAGGCGTTCACGTCTTAACCCTCAAGAGACCCAGTACTTC
CASSRRSRLNPQETQYF
>TRBJ2-2|TRBD1|.|TRBV5-1
TGCGCCAGCAGCTCGGTGGTCAGACAGGGGGCATCCGGGGAGCTGTTTTTT
CASSSVVRQGASGELFF
>TRBJ1-2|.|.|TRBV24-1
TGTGCCACCAGTATCTCAGGGCGAGGCTACACCTTC
CATSISGRGYTF
>TRBJ1-2|.|.|TRBV2
TGTGCCAGCAGTGAAGTGGGGACGGCCTATGGCTACACCTTC
CASSEVGTAYGYTF
>TRBJ1-2|.|.|TRBV12-3/TRBV12-4
TGTGCCAGCAGCGAACAGGGAAACTATGGCTACACCTTC
CASSEQGNYGYTF
>TRBJ2-3|.|few|TRBV11-2
TGTGCCAGCAGCTTAGGGAGCGGTCCTAGCACAGATACGCAGTATTTT
CASSLGSGPSTDTQYF
>TRBJ2-7|TRBD2|.|TRBV28
TGTGCCAGCAGTTTACGAGGACTAGCGGGAGTCTACGAGCAGTACTTC
CASSLRGLAGVYEQYF
>TRBJ2-1|TRBD2|.|TRBV30
TGTGCCTGGAGTATAAAAAATAGACTAGCTCGCAATGAGCAGTTCTTC
CAWSIKNRLARNEQFF
>TRBJ1-5|.|.|TRBV24-1
TGTGCCACCAGTGATTTCGACTATAGCAATCAGCCCCAGCATTTT
CATSDFDYSNQPQHF
>TRBJ1-1|.|.|TRBV30
TGTGCCTGGTACACCCTGAACACTGAAGCTTTCTTT
CAWYTLNTEAFF
>TRBJ2-3|.|.|TRBV20-1
TGCAGTGCTAGGGGACACTATACGCAGTATTTT
CSARGHYTQYF
>TRBJ1-5|TRBD1|.|TRBV20-1
TGCAGTGCTAGTTTGGACAGGCATCAGCCCCAGCATTTT
CSASLDRHQPQHF
>TRBJ2-3|TRBD2|.|TRBV27
TGTGCCAGCAGTCCCTGGCGGGGGGGCACAGATACGCAGTATTTT
CASSPWRGGTDTQYF
>TRBJ1-2|.|.|TRBV6-2/TRBV6-3
TGTGCCAGCAGTTTGCGGACACAGCCGGATCTTAACTATGGCTACACCTTC
CASSLRTQPDLNYGYTF
>TRBJ2-5|TRBD2|.|TRBV10-1
TGCGCCAGCAGTGAGGGGACTAGCGGGAGTACCAAAGAGACCCAGTACTTC
CASSEGTSGSTKETQYF
>TRBJ1-3|TRBD1|.|TRBV12-5
TGTGCTAGTGGTTTGGGACAGGGGCCTGGAAACACCATATATTTT
CASGLGQGPGNTIYF
>TRBJ2-7|.|.|TRBV27
TGTGCCAGCAGACCTCTTAGGGCCGGGAGTGCCTACGAGCAGTACTTC
CASRPLRAGSAYEQYF
>TRBJ1-2|.|.|TRBV28
TGTGCCAGCAGACACGAAGGGGCAGGGCACTATGGCTACACCTTC
CASRHEGAGHYGYTF
>TRBJ1-2|TRBD1|.|TRBV27
TGTGCCAGCAGTAAGACAGGGGCCTATGGCTACACCTTC
CASSKTGAYGYTF
>TRBJ2-7|.|.|TRBV7-2
TGTGCCAGCAGCCAACCCGTCTCGACCGACGAGCAGTACTTC
CASSQPVSTDEQYF
>TRBJ1-5|.|.|TRBV7-2
TGTGCCAGCAGCTTAGCGCTTGGGATGGGCAATCAGCCCCAGCATTTT
CASSLALGMGNQPQHF
>TRBJ2-5|TRBD2|.|TRBV28
TGTGCCAGCAGTTTAGGACTAGCGGCCCAAGAGACCCAGTACTTC
CASSLGLAAQETQYF
>TRBJ2-2|.|.|TRBV6-5
TGTGCCAGCAGTTACCGGATGACAGGGAACACCGGGGAGCTGTTTTTT
CASSYRMTGNTGELFF
>TRBJ1-3|.|once|TRBV7-8
TGTGCCAGCAGCAAAGTGAGCTCTGGAAACACCATATATTTT
CASSKVSSGNTIYF
>TRBJ1-5|TRBD1|.|TRBV19
TGTGCCAGTAGTGATCCTGCCGGGACAGGGAAACAGCCCCAGCATTTT
CASSDPAGTGKQPQHF
>TRBJ2-4|.|.|TRBV11-2
TGTGCCAGCAGCTATGGCCACGGGGACATTCAGTACTTC
CASSYGHGDIQYF